This T cell receptor (beta chain) was sequenced during a study of blood T cell repertoires in COVID-19. In the original workflow: The authors estimated nucleated cell counts from reference gene primer amplification. Data came from immunoSEQ multiplex PCR; TCRdb stores just in-frame clones and leaves some out. V and J calls and clone size come straight from that table; D and trimming were deduced from the DNA. The sample shows fewer than 350,000 clones, approximately 89% of them seen only once. The CDR3 contains 15 residues. CDR1 PRHDT and CDR2 FYEKMQ come from the germline V gene (reference sequence). Deletions cut 0 bases from V and 9 bases from J, with 12 bases between.

This clonotype originated in a woman aged 45 to 65 who had recovered from COVID-19. The chain uses TRBV13 and TRBJ1-6; tentatively, D is TRBD1 (6 bases). Sequencing was done on a sample of peripheral blood. CDR3 DNA: TGTGCCAGCAGCTTAGGCGTACAGGGAGCTTCACCCCTCCACTTT. Translating gives CASSLGVQGASPLHF.